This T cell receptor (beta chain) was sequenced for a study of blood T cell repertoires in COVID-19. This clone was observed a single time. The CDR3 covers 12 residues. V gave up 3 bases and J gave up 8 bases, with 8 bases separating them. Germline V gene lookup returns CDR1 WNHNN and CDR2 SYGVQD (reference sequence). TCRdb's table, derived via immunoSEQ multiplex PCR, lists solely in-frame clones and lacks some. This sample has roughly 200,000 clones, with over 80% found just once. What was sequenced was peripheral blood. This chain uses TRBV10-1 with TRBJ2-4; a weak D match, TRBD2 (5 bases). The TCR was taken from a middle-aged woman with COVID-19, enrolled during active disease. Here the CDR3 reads CASSEPGDIQYF. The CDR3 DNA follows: TGCGCCAGCAGTGAACCCGGGGACATTCAGTACTTC.